Below are 22 T cell receptor beta chains sequenced from a single sample in a study of blood T cell repertoires in COVID-19. Assay: immunoSEQ multiplex PCR; the TCRdb copy retains only in-frame clones and omits some. Seen here are over 100,000 clones, roughly three quarters observed once, and the top ten hold over 1.5%. The sample comprised peripheral blood. Source of these receptors: a woman between 65 and 79 years old with acute or convalescent COVID-19.

The chain recombines TRBV7-2 with TRBJ1-5; D uncertain. This CDR3 comprises 13 residues. The germline V gene has CDR1 SGHTA and CDR2 FQGNSA. The V end lost 1 base, the J end lost 8 bases, and 9 bases lay between the germline ends. The CDR3 region has the DNA TGTGCCAGCAGCTTAGACGGGAGAAAGCCCCAGCATTTT. Protein sequence: CASSLDGRKPQHF.

The rearrangement uses TRBV6-5 and TRBJ2-3; TRBD2 matches 9 bases. Germline V gene sequence: CDR1 MNHEY, CDR2 SVGAGI. Trimming at V came to 5 bases and at J to 6 bases, leaving 6 bases not matched to a gene. CDR3 length: 14 residues. The CDR3 sequence is CASSKGTSSDTQYF. The CDR3 DNA reads TGTGCCAGCAGTAAGGGGACTAGCTCGGATACGCAGTATTTT.

This chain joins TRBV4-3 and TRBJ1-6, with D tentatively TRBD1 (5 bases). Trimming left V 0 bases short and J 8 bases short, with 14 bases between. Germline CDR1 and CDR2: LGHNA and YSLEER. This CDR3 is 16 amino acids long. DNA for the CDR3: TGCGCCAGCAGCCAAGAAGGGCCAGGGAGGGATTCACCCCTCCACTTT. This codes for CASSQEGPGRDSPLHF.

This chain joins TRBV11-2 and TRBJ1-4, with D possibly being TRBD1 (6 bases). The V gene lost 5 bases and the J gene lost 3 bases, with 19 bases spanning the gap. The CDR3 has 17 residues. Germline assignment: CDR1 SGHAT and CDR2 FQNNGV. The CDR3 DNA follows: TGTGCCAGCAGCACCCGGACAGCTGGGGCCTCTAATGAAAAACTGTTTTTT. Protein sequence: CASSTRTAGASNEKLFF.

This clone was seen a few times. Written as DNA, the CDR3 is TGTGCCAGCAGCTTGGGGCCTTACACCGGGGAGCTGTTTTTT. Protein sequence: CASSLGPYTGELFF. This rearrangement joins TRBV9 to TRBJ2-2; D perhaps matches TRBD1 (5 bases). This CDR3 is built from 14 residues. V was shortened by 4 bases and J by 3 bases, with 10 bases between the two germline ends. Germline V gives CDR1 SGDLS, CDR2 YYNGEE.

The chain is built from TRBV5-1 and TRBJ2-1; a weak D match, TRBD1 (6 bases). This CDR3 contains 14 residues. Germline-derived CDR1 and CDR2 are SGHRS and YFSETQ. V shed 7 bases and J shed 5 bases, with 16 bases lying between them. CDR3 sequence reads: CASAGAGVDNEQFF. The DNA for the CDR3 is TGCGCCAGCGCAGGGGCAGGTGTTGACAATGAGCAGTTCTTC. Variable domain in full (rest from reference TRBV5-1 and TRBJ2-1): KAGVTQTPRYLIKTRGQQVTLSCSPISGHRSVSWYQQTPGQGLQFLFEYFSETQRNKGNFPGRFSGRQFSNSRSEMNVSTLELGDSALYLCASAGAGVDNEQFFGPGTRLTVL.

This chain joins TRBV6-6 and TRBJ2-2, with D perhaps TRBD2 (6 bases). This CDR3 has 14 residues. V was clipped by 9 bases and J by 5 bases, with 16 bases between them. Germline assignment: CDR1 MNHNY and CDR2 SVGAGI (reference sequence). CDR3 coding DNA: TGTGCCAGTTCGGGACTCCAGGGAACCGGGGAGCTGTTTTTT. Protein product: CASSGLQGTGELFF.

This clone was observed many times. The rearrangement joins TRBV4-1 to TRBJ2-3, with D possibly being TRBD2 (5 bases). The V end was cut by 0 bases, the J end by 7 bases, with 11 bases between. The V gene's germline CDR1 is MGHRA and CDR2 YSYEKL. The CDR3 runs to 14 residues. For the CDR3, the DNA is TGCGCCAGCAGCCAAGAAACGGGATGGAATACGCAGTATTTT. Translated: CASSQETGWNTQYF.

V usage is TRBV3-1 (or the pseudogene TRBV3-2) and J usage is TRBJ2-1, with TRBD2 matching over 11 bases. CDR3 length: 15 amino acids. Looked up from germline, CDR1 is LGHDT and CDR2 is YNNKEL (reference sequence). J was trimmed by 12 bases and V by 1 base; bases with no gene match: 8. The CDR3 DNA reads TGTGCCAGCAGCCAAGTGGTTAGCGGGAGGGCCGGGCAGTTCTTC. As protein: CASSQVVSGRAGQFF.

This clone was observed a single time. The V gene is TRBV25-1, the J gene TRBJ1-1; 7 bases agree with TRBD1. After removal of 6 bases from V and 0 bases from J, the junction contained 10 bases not matched to a gene. Germline-derived CDR1 and CDR2 are MGHDK and SYGVNS. The CDR3 is 16 residues long. The CDR3 nucleotides are TGTGCCAGCAGAAGCGGACAGGCTGGGGTGAACACTGAAGCTTTCTTT. Protein product: CASRSGQAGVNTEAFF.

The gene calls are TRBV19 and TRBJ1-2; 7 bases line up with TRBD1. The CDR3 is made up of 14 amino acids. Germline assignment: CDR1 LNHDA and CDR2 SQIVND (reference sequence). The V gene end was trimmed by 7 bases and the J gene end by 7 bases; junction bases not matched to a gene: 12. DNA for the CDR3: TGTGCCAGTAACGAAGGGCGGCAGGGGGGTGGCTACACCTTC. It yields the protein CASNEGRQGGGYTF.

The DNA for the CDR3 is TGCGCCAGCAGCCAAGATCAGGGCAGACTCAAAAACATTCAGTACTTC. Amino acid sequence: CASSQDQGRLKNIQYF. The rearrangement joins TRBV4-1 to TRBJ2-4; tentative D call: TRBD1 (5 bases). The V and J ends lost 0 bases and 3 bases respectively, with 12 bases between them. In germline, CDR1 is MGHRA, CDR2 YSYEKL. The CDR3 contains 16 residues.

This chain connects TRBV3-1 (or the pseudogene TRBV3-2) to TRBJ2-2; a possible D gene is TRBD2 (6 bases). Germline V lookup: CDR1 LGHDT, CDR2 YNNKEL (reference sequence). Trimming pared 1 base from V and 4 bases from J, leaving 10 bases between. The CDR3 has 15 amino acids. CDR3 nucleotide sequence: TGTGCCAGCAGCCAAGGAGGGCGGGGCACCGGGGAGCTGTTTTTT. This sequence encodes CASSQGGRGTGELFF.

The chain joins TRBV7-9 to TRBJ2-7; unclear D gene. The CDR3 spans 14 residues. CDR1 and CDR2 from the germline V gene are SEHNR and FQNEAQ (reference sequence). Trimming stripped 1 base from V and 4 bases from J, with 11 bases between. CDR3: CASSLDSWLYEQYF. The CDR3 DNA is TGTGCCAGCAGCTTAGATAGCTGGTTGTACGAGCAGTACTTC.

This chain links TRBV18 with TRBJ2-7; 7 nucleotides match TRBD1. Trimming at V came to 3 bases and at J to 2 bases, leaving 10 bases not matched to a gene. The CDR3 is made up of 16 amino acids. The germline V gene has CDR1 KGHSH and CDR2 LQKENI. As DNA, the CDR3 is TGTGCCAGCTCACCTCAGGGGGTGCTGGCGACCTACGAGCAGTACTTC. Its translation is CASSPQGVLATYEQYF. Combining the CDR3 with reference TRBV18 and TRBJ2-7 gives the whole variable domain NAGVMQNPRHLVRRRGQEARLRCSPMKGHSHVYWYRQLPEEGLKFMVYLQKENIIDESGMPKERFSAEFPKEGPSILRIQQVVRGDSAAYFCASSPQGVLATYEQYFGPGTRLTVT.

The rearrangement joins TRBV2 to TRBJ1-2, with 10 bases lining up with TRBD1. Trimming cost V 5 bases and J 3 bases; bases outside gene matches: 6. Germline CDR1 and CDR2: SNHLY and FYNNEI. This CDR3 has 15 residues. The CDR3 DNA follows: TGTGCCAGCAGTCCGACAGGGGGCGTTGACTATGGCTACACCTTC. Translated: CASSPTGGVDYGYTF.

The chain is built from TRBV28 and TRBJ2-7, with 11 bases that match TRBD1. This CDR3 spans 16 amino acids. J was trimmed by 6 bases and V by 1 base; bases with no gene match: 8. Germline V gene sequence: CDR1 MDHEN, CDR2 SYDVKM. The CDR3 nucleotides read TGTGCCAGCAGTTTATATGGCGGAGGACAGGGGGCCGAGCAGTACTTC. Translated, it gives CASSLYGGGQGAEQYF.

The gene calls are TRBV6-5 and TRBJ2-5, with 8 bases lining up with TRBD1. Germline V gene sequence: CDR1 MNHEY, CDR2 SVGAGI. This CDR3 is 13 amino acids long. The V segment lost 5 bases and the J segment 5 bases; nucleotides outside the gene matches: 4. Here the CDR3 DNA reads TGTGCCAGCAGTAGGACAGGGCGGGAGACCCAGTACTTC. Protein: CASSRTGRETQYF.

The rearrangement uses TRBV3-1 (or the pseudogene TRBV3-2) and TRBJ2-5; TRBD1 matches at 8 bases. Trimming removed 0 bases from V and 5 bases from J; junction bases left unmatched: 5. Germline V gives CDR1 LGHDT, CDR2 YNNKEL (reference sequence). The CDR3 spans 15 residues. CDR3 sequence: CASSQEIQGEETQYF. The CDR3 coding sequence is TGTGCCAGCAGCCAAGAGATACAGGGGGAGGAGACCCAGTACTTC.

The rearrangement uses TRBV6-1 and TRBJ1-3; 7 nucleotides line up with TRBD1. V was pared by 6 bases and J by 4 bases, with 12 bases of the junction left unmatched. CDR1 is MNHNS, CDR2 SASEGT, per germline. The CDR3 runs 16 residues. CDR3 sequence reads: CASRELTGAIGNTIYF. CDR3 coding DNA: TGTGCCAGCAGAGAACTTACAGGGGCGATAGGAAACACCATATATTTT.

V gene TRBV7-2 combines with J gene TRBJ2-1; possibly TRBD2 for D (6 bases). V was clipped by 4 bases and J by 7 bases, with 8 bases between them. The CDR3 loop spans 12 amino acids. Per germline, CDR1 SGHTA and CDR2 FQGNSA. In nucleotides, the CDR3 is TGTGCCAGCAGCTGGGGGGTGAATGAGCAGTTCTTC. Its protein product is CASSWGVNEQFF.

This chain joins TRBV5-1 and TRBJ2-3; D gene uncertain. CDR1 is SGHRS, CDR2 YFSETQ, per germline. This CDR3 has 12 residues. Trimming cost V 1 base and J 3 bases, with 3 bases left between them. The CDR3 sequence: CASSLTTDTQYF. The CDR3, as DNA: TGCGCCAGCAGCTTGACTACAGATACGCAGTATTTT.